The rows below give T cell receptor beta chains drawn from one sample of a study of tumor and adjacent non-tumor tissue in lung cancer. TCRdb processed the multiplex PCR reads anew with MiXCR; each CDR3 protein has one entry. The sample records around 80,000 distinct CDR3 sequences, 80% to 90% being singletons. Sequenced material: distant non-tumor lung tissue. These receptors all come from a man aged 60 to 75 with non-small cell lung cancer. Each CDR3 is given without its conserved first and last residue. D genes are given only for firm matches.

v_gene	j_gene	d_gene	CDR3aa
TRBV6-2/TRBV6-3	TRBJ2-3	TRBD2	ARSDDGLLAGLKDTQF
TRBV12-3/TRBV12-4	TRBJ2-3	NA	ASTPISTCTQY
TRBV5-6	TRBJ1-5	NA	ASSTYQGGRQPQH
TRBV5-6	TRBJ1-5	NA	TSSSKGDSQPQH
TRBV6-1	TRBJ1-5	NA	ASSEYTGSNQPQH
TRBV6-1	TRBJ1-5	NA	ANSLGPGAGYSNQPQH
TRBV11-2	TRBJ1-5	NA	ASSPSRNQPQH
TRBV4-3	TRBJ2-3	NA	ASSQDRTGTTDTQY
TRBV6-2/TRBV6-3	TRBJ2-7	TRBD2	ASRLAGPYSYEQY
TRBV6-6	TRBJ2-3	NA	ASNAQGHTDTQY
TRBV7-2	TRBJ1-1	NA	ASSWGHQNTEAF
TRBV11-2	TRBJ2-5	NA	ASSFVQVQETQY
TRBV28	TRBJ1-4	TRBD1	ASSQQGALNEKLF
TRBV20-1	TRBJ2-3	NA	SAPTASAMYRTDTQY
TRBV5-1	TRBJ2-7	NA	ASCSGVTGEQY
TRBV6-5	TRBJ2-5	NA	ASSDTGTEAQY
TRBV12-3/TRBV12-4	TRBJ2-1	NA	ASGRGPDAYNEQF
TRBV6-2/TRBV6-3	TRBJ2-1	NA	TSSYSPGSGVYNEQF
TRBV29-1	TRBJ1-1	NA	MYLENTEAY
TRBV11-3	TRBJ2-2	NA	ASSLEAYTGELF
TRBV11-3	TRBJ2-2	TRBD2	ANSSRGPGGYRAGELL
TRBV6-2/TRBV6-3	TRBJ1-1	NA	ASRYPYGNTEGF
TRBV6-5	TRBJ1-4	NA	ACSYSSIGEKLF
TRBV6-1	TRBJ1-1	NA	ASSSAGSCTEVF
TRBV6-6	TRBJ1-2	NA	ASSLQGKRYGYT
TRBV29-1	TRBJ1-5	NA	SVAGMEGRQPQH
TRBV29-1	TRBJ2-1	NA	SVGERARPGLL
TRBV10-2	TRBJ2-3	NA	ASRIGSGLYDTPY
TRBV11-3	TRBJ1-6	TRBD1	ASGARDRSPLQ
TRBV11-2	TRBJ2-7	TRBD2	ANSPRTSGRALWEQY
TRBV6-2/TRBV6-3	TRBJ2-2	TRBD2	ASSYRGLAGGTAELF
TRBV12-3/TRBV12-4	TRBJ2-2	TRBD2	ASSLPWGRETWELF
TRBV12-3/TRBV12-4	TRBJ2-5	TRBD1	TSRHRQGADRETQY
TRBV7-9	TRBJ1-1	TRBD1	ASSTYRGRGEAF
TRBV11-2	TRBJ1-2	NA	ASSSLRGGDFGYT
TRBV4-1	TRBJ2-1	TRBD2	ASSQESASGGGEQY
TRBV11-2	TRBJ2-3	NA	ASWVKGEGDTQY
TRBV11-2	TRBJ1-6	NA	ASSLGRDNNTPLH
TRBV6-2/TRBV6-3	TRBJ2-1	NA	ASSLDISYNEQF
TRBV6-5	TRBJ1-2	NA	ASSTRDRGVLDGYT
TRBV11-3	NA	NA	ASTYSILQF
TRBV4-1	TRBJ2-6	NA	ASSQVRGFIVGANILS
TRBV12-3/TRBV12-4	TRBJ2-1	NA	TSSSVQMNNEQF
TRBV20-1	TRBJ2-7	NA	SGIMTVGGNYEQY
TRBV21-1	TRBJ2-7	NA	ASSNKRRGKY